These 26 T cell receptor beta chains were all obtained from the same sample, sequenced in a study of T cell responses to AZD1222 COVID-19 vaccine. Libraries were prepared by immunoSEQ multiplex PCR; TCRdb keeps only in-frame clonotypes and omits some of them. The table includes about 170,000 clones, approximately 94% detected once. This sample comprised peripheral blood, obtained on day 0 of AZD1222 vaccination. These TCRs come from an adult in good health.

The V gene is TRBV20-1, the J gene TRBJ1-5; D is undetermined. The CDR3 has 12 residues. Germline lookup yields CDR1 DFQATT and CDR2 SNEGSKA (reference sequence). Trimming pared 3 bases from V and 6 bases from J, leaving 9 bases between. In DNA, the CDR3 is TGCAGTGCTAGTCGGTCTGCTCAGCCCCAGCATTTT. It codes for CSASRSAQPQHF.

CDR3 region: CATSDTAGVPDTQYF. The CDR3 nucleotides are TGTGCCACCAGTGATACAGCGGGAGTCCCAGATACGCAGTATTTT. The chain couples TRBV24-1 to TRBJ2-3; 8 positions match TRBD2. CDR1 KGHDR and CDR2 SFDVKD come from the germline V gene. CDR3 length: 15 amino acids. V lost 3 bases, J lost 4 bases, and 5 bases stayed unmatched.

The V gene is TRBV5-6, the J gene TRBJ2-7; 7 positions match TRBD1. This CDR3 has 13 residues. Germline assignment: CDR1 SGHDT and CDR2 YYEEEE. The V and J ends lost 4 bases and 5 bases, in that order; junction bases with no gene match: 6. The CDR3 region has the DNA TGTGCCAGCAGCCGAGGACAGGCAAACGAGCAGTACTTC. Its protein is CASSRGQANEQYF.

The rearrangement links TRBV6-4 to TRBJ1-2, with D unresolved. Trimming stripped 2 bases from V and 5 bases from J, with 3 bases between. From germline, CDR1 is MRHNA and CDR2 SNTAGT. This CDR3 comprises 11 residues. CDR3 amino acids: CASSDRYGYTF. CDR3 DNA sequence: TGTGCCAGCAGTGACAGATATGGCTACACCTTC.

The chain uses TRBV27 and TRBJ1-6; 7 bases fit TRBD1. Germline loops: CDR1 MNHEY, CDR2 SMNVEV (reference sequence). The CDR3 runs 16 residues. The ends lost 6 bases at V and 4 bases at J; junction bases unmatched: 9. The CDR3 region is CASRTQAGQYNSPLHF. The CDR3 nucleotides are TGTGCCAGCAGGACTCAGGCGGGACAGTATAATTCACCCCTCCACTTT.

This chain links TRBV7-9 with TRBJ2-7; D remains unclear. V was clipped by 2 bases and J by 0 bases, with 8 bases between them. This CDR3 contains 14 residues. Germline assignment: CDR1 SEHNR and CDR2 FQNEAQ (reference sequence). CDR3 sequence (DNA): TGTGCCAGCAGCTTAATGGGCAGCTCCTACGAGCAGTACTTC. It yields the protein CASSLMGSSYEQYF.

The rearrangement links TRBV5-1 to TRBJ2-7; the match to TRBD2 covers 11 bases. Germline trimming cut 2 bases from V and 3 bases from J; bases unmatched to any gene: 10. The CDR3 runs to 17 residues. CDR1 is SGHRS and CDR2 is YFSETQ in the germline V gene. The CDR3 here is CASSLRSSGRSYYEQYF. The CDR3 nucleotides read TGCGCCAGCAGCTTAAGGTCTAGCGGGAGGTCCTACTACGAGCAGTACTTC.

This chain links TRBV10-3 with TRBJ2-7, with TRBD2 matching 8 bases. The length of the CDR3 is 17 residues. The junction had 8 bases not matched to a gene; V was cut back by 0 bases and J by 1 base. The germline CDR1 and CDR2 sequences are ENHRY and SYGVKD. CDR3 sequence reads: CAISESTGAGGSYEQYF. In nucleotides, the CDR3 is TGTGCCATCAGTGAGTCGACCGGGGCGGGAGGATCCTACGAGCAGTACTTC.

This clone was counted a few times. The gene calls are TRBV7-8 and TRBJ2-7; 10 bases line up with TRBD2. This CDR3 comprises 14 residues. V gave up 2 bases and J gave up 4 bases; unmatched junction bases: 2. Germline V gene lookup returns CDR1 SGHVS and CDR2 FQNEAQ. The CDR3 sequence: CASSLLAGVYEQYF. CDR3 nucleotides: TGTGCCAGCAGCTTACTAGCGGGAGTTTACGAGCAGTACTTC.

This clone was picked up one time. The chain employs TRBV30 and TRBJ1-2, with D maybe TRBD1 (5 bases). This CDR3 has 13 amino acids. CDR1 and CDR2 (germline): GTSNPN, SVGIG (reference sequence). V gave up 0 bases and J gave up 7 bases, with 12 bases separating them. The CDR3: CAWSVGPRGGYTF. The CDR3 coding sequence is TGTGCCTGGAGTGTCGGGCCAAGGGGTGGCTACACCTTC.

The rearrangement uses TRBV2 and TRBJ2-1; unclear D gene. CDR3 length: 12 amino acids. The germline V gene encodes CDR1 SNHLY and CDR2 FYNNEI. V lost 6 bases, J lost 0 bases, and 3 bases lay in between. CDR3 in amino acids: CASSLSYNEQFF. The DNA for the CDR3 is TGTGCCAGCAGCCTCTCCTACAATGAGCAGTTCTTC.

The rearrangement joins TRBV5-4 to TRBJ2-5; TRBD2 agrees at 8 bases. Per the germline V gene, CDR1 is SGHNT and CDR2 is YYREEE (reference sequence). This CDR3 contains 15 residues. Trimming at V came to 4 bases and at J to 3 bases, leaving 8 bases not matched to a gene. The DNA of the CDR3 is TGTGCCAGCAGCCCTCCGGGAGGGACGAAAGAGACCCAGTACTTC. This codes for CASSPPGGTKETQYF.

The chain employs TRBV30 and TRBJ1-2; perhaps TRBD1 as D (5 bases). The CDR3 length is 15 residues. Trimming took 4 bases from V and 5 from J, leaving 20 bases between them. Germline V gene lookup returns CDR1 GTSNPN and CDR2 SVGIG (reference sequence). The CDR3 region is CAWKGLEGYNYGYTF. DNA of the CDR3: TGTGCCTGGAAAGGATTGGAGGGGTATAATTATGGCTACACCTTC.

The chain recombines TRBV6-6 with TRBJ2-2, with 8 bases lining up with TRBD1. Germline V gene data show CDR1 as MNHNY and CDR2 as SVGAGI (reference sequence). The CDR3 totals 18 residues. Trimming at V came to 5 bases and at J to 7 bases, leaving 18 bases not matched to a gene. The CDR3 is CASSHLDWTGKKGGELFF. Written as DNA, the CDR3 is TGTGCCAGCAGTCACCTGGATTGGACAGGGAAAAAGGGCGGGGAGCTGTTTTTT.

The V and J genes are TRBV7-2 and TRBJ2-7; a possible D gene is TRBD2 (6 bases). Germline CDR1 reads SGHTA; CDR2 reads FQGNSA. The CDR3 has 14 residues. V was trimmed by 6 bases and J by 3 bases, leaving 15 bases between them. Here the CDR3 DNA reads TGTGCCAGCAGTCGGCTAGCGACTCGCTACGAGCAGTACTTC. This encodes CASSRLATRYEQYF.

This clone was detected only a few times. CDR3 sequence (DNA): TGCAGTGCCGATGGCTACACCTTC. It encodes CSADGYTF. The rearrangement joins TRBV20-1 to TRBJ1-2; no firm D call. The germline V and J ends were trimmed by 6 bases and 6 bases, with 2 bases remaining between them. The CDR3 contains 8 residues. Germline lookup yields CDR1 DFQATT and CDR2 SNEGSKA (reference sequence).

This chain links TRBV12-3 or TRBV12-4 with TRBJ1-2; D might be TRBD1 (6 bases). CDR3 length equals 13 residues. The V and J ends lost 5 bases and 4 bases respectively, with 11 bases between them. As DNA, the CDR3 is TGTGCCAGCAGTGGGGGCCGCGTCTATGGCTACACCTTC. This encodes CASSGGRVYGYTF.

This chain connects TRBV7-9 to TRBJ2-1; 7 bases align to TRBD1. The CDR3 loop spans 17 amino acids. CDR1 is SEHNR, CDR2 FQNEAQ, per germline (reference sequence). J gave up 2 bases and V 5 bases, and 12 bases lay outside the gene matches. The CDR3 DNA reads as TGTGCCAGCAGCCCAATAGCTGACAGGGCCACCTACAATGAGCAGTTCTTC. This sequence encodes CASSPIADRATYNEQFF.

The table lists this clone with a few counts. The chain recombines TRBV30 with TRBJ1-2; TRBD1 aligns across 11 bases. V dropped 0 bases and J dropped 5; count of bases not matched to a gene: 5. The CDR3 sequence is 15 residues long. Germline CDR1 is GTSNPN and CDR2 is SVGIG (reference sequence). CDR3 protein: CAWSVRTGGAYGYTF. CDR3 coding DNA: TGTGCCTGGAGTGTAAGGACAGGGGGCGCGTATGGCTACACCTTC.

V usage is TRBV3-1 (or the pseudogene TRBV3-2) and J usage is TRBJ1-6; no firm D call. The CDR3 is 12 residues long. Looked up from germline, CDR1 is LGHDT and CDR2 is YNNKEL (reference sequence). With 1 base removed from V and 8 bases from J, the gap between germline ends came to 3 bases. The CDR3 reads CASSQGHSPLHF. The CDR3 region has the DNA TGTGCCAGCAGCCAAGGCCATTCACCCCTCCACTTT.

The V and J genes are TRBV27 and TRBJ2-7; possibly TRBD2 for D (7 bases). The CDR3 covers 16 residues. Between the trimmed V and J ends, which lost 0 bases and 4 bases, there was a span of 16 bases. CDR1 and CDR2 (germline): MNHEY, SMNVEV (reference sequence). The CDR3 sequence is CASSLSLGGGLYEQYF. In DNA, the CDR3 is TGTGCCAGCAGTTTATCCTTGGGAGGGGGGCTTTACGAGCAGTACTTC.

This chain links TRBV4-1 with TRBJ1-2, with D possibly TRBD1 on 6 matching bases. The CDR3 contains 16 residues. Looked up from germline, CDR1 is MGHRA and CDR2 is YSYEKL. Between the trimmed V and J ends, which lost 1 base and 1 base, there was a span of 13 bases. The CDR3 protein is CASSQAWTDNNYGYTF. In DNA form, the CDR3 reads TGCGCCAGCAGCCAAGCTTGGACAGATAATAACTATGGCTACACCTTC.

In its sample, this clone was seen a few times. V and J are TRBV9 and TRBJ1-4; 8 positions match TRBD1. The CDR3 contains 14 residues. The germline CDR1 and CDR2 sequences are SGDLS and YYNGEE. Unmatched junction bases numbered 8, after V lost 0 bases and J lost 13 bases. CDR3 nucleotide sequence: TGTGCCAGCAGCGTAGATGGGACAGGTTCGGGACTGTTTTTT. Residues: CASSVDGTGSGLFF. Filled out from reference TRBV9 and TRBJ1-4, the complete variable domain reads DSGVTQTPKHLITATGQRVTLRCSPRSGDLSVYWYQQSLDQGLQFLIQYYNGEERAKGNILERFSAQQFPDLHSELNLSSLELGDSALYFCASSVDGTGSGLFFGSGTQLSVL.

The V call is TRBV5-1, the J call TRBJ2-5; 8 bases agree with TRBD1. The CDR3 consists of 14 residues. Trimming removed 4 bases from V and 7 bases from J; junction bases left unmatched: 9. Germline values: CDR1 SGHRS, CDR2 YFSETQ. The CDR3 reads CASSMDRDSATQYF. The CDR3 DNA follows: TGCGCCAGCAGCATGGACAGGGATTCTGCGACCCAGTACTTC.

This rearrangement joins TRBV27 to TRBJ2-5; maybe TRBD1 (6 bases). This CDR3 comprises 14 residues. Germline V lookup: CDR1 MNHEY, CDR2 SMNVEV (reference sequence). Trimming shortened V by 5 bases and J by 7 bases, and 17 bases separated the two germline ends. The CDR3 spells CASSPTSGEGTQYF. DNA of the CDR3: TGTGCCAGCAGTCCTACTTCAGGGGAAGGGACCCAGTACTTC.

CDR3 in amino acids: CASSGRRDQPQHF. The CDR3 DNA follows: TGTGCCAGCAGTGGAAGGAGAGATCAGCCCCAGCATTTT. This rearrangement joins TRBV27 to TRBJ1-5; no reliable D call. V lost 5 bases to trimming and J lost 5 bases, with 10 bases between them. This CDR3 is 13 amino acids long. CDR1 is MNHEY and CDR2 is SMNVEV in the germline V gene (reference sequence).